Each of the 9 T cell receptor beta chains below was sequenced from the same sample in a study of blood T cells in healthy people across ages. PCR was performed a second time for about 7 to 11 cycles using a sample-barcoded 5' primer and a J-beta primer mix. TCRdb re-called the 5' RACE reads with MiXCR, one entry per CDR3 protein. The top ten hold roughly 18% of the sample, which has about 780,000 distinct CDR3 sequences, about 46% seen once. The sequenced sample was blood. These TCRs come from a man aged 80 or over in good health.

The chain couples TRBV4-3 to TRBJ2-4; no definite D call. V dropped 0 bases and J dropped 5 bases, with 5 bases sitting between them. The CDR3 loop spans 13 amino acids. Germline assignment: CDR1 LGHNA and CDR2 YSLEER. The CDR3 coding sequence is TGCGCCAGCAGCCAAGACCTTCAAAACATTCAGTACTTC. Amino acid sequence: CASSQDLQNIQYF.

The chain has TRBV11-3 and TRBJ2-3; D is uncertain. This CDR3 is 12 amino acids long. The V end was cut by 1 base, the J end by 6 bases, with 5 bases between. Looked up from germline, CDR1 is SGHNT and CDR2 is YENEEA. In DNA form, the CDR3 reads TGTGCCAGCAGCTTAGGGTTCGATACGCAGTATTTT. Protein product: CASSLGFDTQYF.

This chain joins TRBV27 and TRBJ2-1; 10 bases align to TRBD2. V lost 7 bases and J lost 2; bases outside the gene matches: 8. The germline CDR1 and CDR2 sequences are MNHEY and SMNVEV (reference sequence). This CDR3 is built from 16 residues. CDR3 sequence reads: CASTTSGIRAYNEQFF. The CDR3 DNA is TGTGCCAGCACAACTAGCGGGATAAGAGCCTACAATGAGCAGTTCTTC.

The chain uses TRBV6-2 or TRBV6-3 and TRBJ2-4, with 7 bases fitting TRBD1. The J call may be mistaken, given a closer DNA end match to TRBJ2-7. CDR3 length: 13 residues. Germline V lookup: CDR1 MNHEY, CDR2 SVGEGT. The CDR3 protein is CATRSGGYYEQYF. The CDR3, as DNA: TGTGCCACCCGATCAGGGGGATACTACGAGCAGTACTTC.

The chain has TRBV7-3 and TRBJ2-1, with D perhaps TRBD1 (6 bases). The CDR3 runs 14 residues. The V end was cut by 2 bases, the J end by 9 bases, with 14 bases between. CDR1 is SGHTA, CDR2 FQGTGA, per germline. CDR3 nucleotide sequence: TGTGCCAGCAGCTTAGATTACAGGGCGGGTGAGCAGTTCTTC. It translates to CASSLDYRAGEQFF. The complete variable domain, with remaining parts taken from reference TRBV7-3 and TRBJ2-1, reads GAGVSQTPSNKVTEKGKYVELRCDPISGHTALYWYRQSLGQGPEFLIYFQGTGAADDSGLPNDRFFAVRPEGSVSTLKIQRTERGDSAVYLCASSLDYRAGEQFFGPGTRLTVL.

This clonotype turned up a few times. J is TRBJ2-5 and V is TRBV6-5; D possibly matches TRBD1 or TRBD2 (6 bases each). The V gene lost 7 bases and the J gene lost 4 bases, with 16 bases spanning the gap. Germline CDR1 MNHEY, CDR2 SVGAGI. CDR3 length: 14 residues. In nucleotides, the CDR3 is TGTGCCAGCAACACACGGGGGCCGACAGAGACCCAGTACTTC. The encoded protein is CASNTRGPTETQYF.

This clonotype was found a few times. The rearrangement uses TRBV6-6 and TRBJ1-1, with 9 nucleotides matching TRBD1. Germline loops: CDR1 MNHNY, CDR2 SVGAGI (reference sequence). The length of the CDR3 is 14 residues. The V and J ends lost 4 bases and 5 bases, in that order; junction bases with no gene match: 5. The CDR3 nucleotides read TGTGCCAGCAGTTCGAGGACAGGGGTTACTGAAGCTTTCTTT. It is translated as CASSSRTGVTEAFF.

The genes are TRBV19 and TRBJ2-2, with a possible D match to TRBD2 (6 bases). This CDR3 contains 16 residues. V lost 3 bases, J lost 4 bases, and 15 bases lay in between. Germline V gene data show CDR1 as LNHDA and CDR2 as SQIVND (reference sequence). CDR3 residues: CASSIKAGGGTGELFF. In DNA, the CDR3 is TGTGCCAGTAGTATTAAAGCCGGGGGAGGCACCGGGGAGCTGTTTTTT.

The gene calls are TRBV29-1 and TRBJ2-7; D is uncertain. Per the germline V gene, CDR1 is SQVTM and CDR2 is ANQGSEA. V gave up 5 bases and J gave up 5 bases, with 7 bases separating them. CDR3 length: 10 residues. CDR3 loop: CSVWNNEQYF. The CDR3 DNA sequence: TGCAGCGTTTGGAACAACGAGCAGTACTTC.